These 15 T cell receptor beta chains were all obtained from the same sample, sequenced in a study of shared clonotypes between healthy human individuals. The method was immunoSEQ multiplex PCR; TCRdb's version includes in-frame clones alone and lacks a portion of them. The data show 2.3 million or so clones, over 90% seen once. Material for sequencing was naive CD4+ T cells from PBMCs. Subset specified: CD45RA+ positively selected. All receptors derive from a man between 18 and 35 years old in good health. Some clones in this sample may be carry-over from other donors' samples.

The chain links TRBV27 to TRBJ2-5, with 12 bases lining up with TRBD2. CDR3 length: 15 amino acids. The V gene end was trimmed by 8 bases and the J gene end by 1 base; junction bases not matched to a gene: 5. Germline CDR1 and CDR2: MNHEY and SMNVEV (reference sequence). The CDR3 reads CASHRTSGIQETQYF. The CDR3, as DNA: TGTGCCAGCCACCGGACTAGCGGGATCCAAGAGACCCAGTACTTC.

The J gene is TRBJ1-2, the V gene TRBV5-6; D not resolved. CDR3 length equals 14 residues. Trimming left V 0 bases short and J 7 bases short, with 13 bases between. CDR1 and CDR2 (germline): SGHDT, YYEEEE. CDR3 region: CASSLELGVGGYTF. CDR3 nucleotide sequence: TGTGCCAGCAGCTTGGAGCTGGGAGTGGGTGGCTACACCTTC.

The chain recombines TRBV29-1 with TRBJ2-3; tentative D call: TRBD1 (5 bases). The V and J ends lost 7 bases and 2 bases respectively, with 16 bases between them. CDR3 length equals 14 residues. From germline, CDR1 is SQVTM and CDR2 ANQGSEA. The CDR3 spells CSADSQEYTDTQYF. CDR3 nucleotides: TGCAGCGCAGACAGCCAAGAGTACACAGATACGCAGTATTTT.

This clone turned up a few times. The chain has TRBV27 and TRBJ1-1; tentatively, D is TRBD1 (5 bases). The CDR3 spans 13 residues. V was trimmed by 4 bases and J by 5 bases, leaving 11 bases between them. Germline-derived CDR1 and CDR2 are MNHEY and SMNVEV (reference sequence). CDR3 sequence: CASSWPGGTEAFF. CDR3 sequence (DNA): TGTGCCAGCAGTTGGCCCGGGGGGACTGAAGCTTTCTTT.

Note on this clone: This sample includes further DNA sequences coding for the same CDR3. The J gene is TRBJ1-5, the V gene TRBV9, with a possible D match to TRBD1 (5 bases). The CDR3 length is 15 residues. V dropped 0 bases and J dropped 2 bases, with 9 bases sitting between them. Germline CDR1 and CDR2: SGDLS and YYNGEE. CDR3 residues: CASSVGGSGNQPQHF. The CDR3 nucleotides read TGTGCCAGCAGCGTAGGGGGGAGCGGCAATCAGCCCCAGCATTTT.

This clone was found once. The J gene is TRBJ1-6, the V gene TRBV9; 7 bases match TRBD1. The V segment lost 3 bases and the J segment 7 bases; nucleotides outside the gene matches: 7. CDR1 is SGDLS, CDR2 YYNGEE, per germline. The CDR3 sequence is 15 residues long. The CDR3 here is CASSGQGFGNSPLHF. CDR3 bases: TGTGCCAGCAGCGGACAGGGATTTGGCAATTCACCCCTCCACTTT.

This clone was seen just once. The genes are TRBV4-2 and TRBJ2-5; TRBD1 is a possible D gene (6 bases). The CDR3 has 15 amino acids. Trimming left V 0 bases short and J 4 bases short, with 12 bases between. Per germline, CDR1 LGHNA and CDR2 YNFKEQ. In nucleotides, the CDR3 is TGTGCCAGCAGCCAAGATTTTTGGGGGCGAGAGACCCAGTACTTC. It specifies CASSQDFWGRETQYF.

The chain joins TRBV7-2 to TRBJ2-5; D possibly corresponds to TRBD2 (5 bases). V lost 1 base and J lost 4, with 16 bases in between. From germline, CDR1 is SGHTA and CDR2 FQGNSA. The CDR3 length is 16 residues. The CDR3 sequence: CASSLGQSPGLETQYF. CDR3 coding DNA: TGTGCCAGCAGCTTAGGTCAGTCACCCGGACTAGAGACCCAGTACTTC.

This sequence joins TRBV6-5 and TRBJ1-2; 8 bases map to TRBD1. V lost 0 bases, J lost 6 bases, and 3 bases stayed unmatched. This CDR3 region has 14 residues. The germline gives CDR1 MNHEY, CDR2 SVGAGI. The CDR3 protein is CASSYSPGGHGYTF. The CDR3 DNA reads TGTGCCAGCAGTTACTCCCCAGGGGGCCATGGCTACACCTTC.

The CDR3 coding sequence is TGTGCCAGCAGCCCCGGGACTAGCGGCATGAGTGGGCAGTTCTTC. Translated, it gives CASSPGTSGMSGQFF. V and J are TRBV7-3 and TRBJ2-1; 11 bases line up with TRBD2. The CDR3 contains 15 residues. The J segment lost 12 bases and the V segment lost 5 bases, leaving 12 bases of the junction unmatched. The V gene's germline CDR1 is SGHTA and CDR2 FQGTGA. Together with reference TRBV7-3 and TRBJ2-1, the CDR3 gives the full variable domain: GAGVSQTPSNKVTEKGKYVELRCDPISGHTALYWYRQSLGQGPEFLIYFQGTGAADDSGLPNDRFFAVRPEGSVSTLKIQRTERGDSAVYLCASSPGTSGMSGQFFGPGTRLTVL.

This chain joins TRBV7-8 and TRBJ1-5; D gene unclear. CDR1 SGHVS and CDR2 FQNEAQ come from the germline V gene. V gave up 6 bases and J gave up 0 bases, with 6 bases separating them. CDR3 length: 13 amino acids. The CDR3 DNA is TGTGCCAGCAGACCCTCTAGCAATCAGCCCCAGCATTTT. Translating gives CASRPSSNQPQHF.

This chain joins TRBV6-6 and TRBJ2-2; TRBD1 aligns across 7 bases. This CDR3 comprises 16 residues. After removal of 0 bases from V and 5 bases from J, the junction contained 6 bases not matched to a gene. Per the germline V gene, CDR1 is MNHNY and CDR2 is SVGAGI (reference sequence). In DNA, the CDR3 is TGTGCCAGCAGTTACTCGACAGGGTCATTGACCGGGGAGCTGTTTTTT. Protein: CASSYSTGSLTGELFF.

The J gene is TRBJ2-7, the V gene TRBV18; unclear D gene. The V gene's germline CDR1 is KGHSH and CDR2 LQKENI. Deletions cut 5 bases from V and 5 bases from J, with 10 bases between. The CDR3 covers 12 residues. CDR3 residues: CASSTLTDEQYF. CDR3 DNA sequence: TGTGCCAGCTCAACCCTTACCGACGAGCAGTACTTC.

The V gene is TRBV27, the J gene TRBJ1-2; 7 positions agree with TRBD1. This CDR3 is 18 amino acids long. With 6 bases clipped from V and 1 base from J, the junction kept 17 bases outside the gene matches. CDR1 and CDR2 from the germline V gene are MNHEY and SMNVEV (reference sequence). The CDR3 DNA sequence: TGTGCCAGCAGCCGCTTACTCACAGACAGGGAGCTTAACTATGGCTACACCTTC. Its protein product is CASSRLLTDRELNYGYTF.

The chain links TRBV7-2 to TRBJ1-4, with TRBD1 matching 7 bases. The CDR3 has 15 amino acids. Germline V gene data show CDR1 as SGHTA and CDR2 as FQGNSA. V was pared by 1 base and J by 5 bases, with 4 bases of the junction left unmatched. CDR3 region: CASSLGGRGNEKLFF. CDR3 DNA sequence: TGTGCCAGCAGCTTAGGGGGCAGGGGGAATGAAAAACTGTTTTTT. The full variable domain, in which reference TRBV7-2 and TRBJ1-4 provide the parts outside the CDR3, is GAGVSQSPSNKVTEKGKDVELRCDPISGHTALYWYRQSLGQGLEFLIYFQGNSAPDKSGLPSDRFSAERTGGSVSTLTIQRTQQEDSAVYLCASSLGGRGNEKLFFGSGTQLSVL.